A single sample is the source of the 4 T cell receptor beta chains below, sequenced in a study of control samples from healthy donors and cancer patients. This table comes from immunoSEQ multiplex PCR, and its TCRdb copy is limited to in-frame clones, with some not included. Recorded for this sample: about 200,000 clones. Material for sequencing was blood. The receptors derive from a woman in her 30s in good health.

V usage is TRBV28 and J usage is TRBJ1-1; weak D call: TRBD1 (5 bases). Germline-derived CDR1 and CDR2 are MDHEN and SYDVKM. The V end was cut by 4 bases, the J end by 1 base, with 10 bases between. The CDR3 length is 14 residues. CDR3 protein: CASSSRAWNTEAFF. The DNA for the CDR3 is TGTGCCAGCAGTTCCAGGGCTTGGAACACTGAAGCTTTCTTT.

This chain links TRBV11-2 with TRBJ1-2, with 7 bases matching TRBD1. CDR3 length equals 16 residues. V shed 5 bases and J 3 bases; nucleotides not matched to a gene: 12. Germline V CDR1 and CDR2: SGHAT, FQNNGV. The CDR3 nucleotides read TGTGCCAGCAGCCCTAATACAGGGGAGGTTGACTATGGCTACACCTTC. This codes for CASSPNTGEVDYGYTF. The entire variable domain, with the rest obtained from reference TRBV11-2 and TRBJ1-2, is as follows: EAGVAQSPRYKIIEKRQSVAFWCNPISGHATLYWYQQILGQGPKLLIQFQNNGVVDDSQLPKDRFSAERLKGVDSTLKIQPAKLEDSAVYLCASSPNTGEVDYGYTFGSGTRLTVV.

The chain joins TRBV15 to TRBJ2-7; TRBD2 aligns across 10 bases. With 8 bases clipped from V and 8 bases from J, the junction kept 9 bases outside the gene matches. CDR1 is LNHNV and CDR2 is YYDKDF in the germline V gene (reference sequence). This CDR3 is 13 amino acids long. CDR3 region: CATRLAGAPQQYF. The CDR3 nucleotides read TGTGCCACCCGCCTAGCGGGGGCCCCTCAGCAGTACTTC.

The chain carries TRBV5-1 and TRBJ1-2, with D hard to call. Deletions cut 0 bases from V and 8 bases from J, with 17 bases between. The CDR3 contains 15 residues. Germline V gene sequence: CDR1 SGHRS, CDR2 YFSETQ. CDR3 loop: CASSLEAGGGYGYTF. CDR3 DNA: TGCGCCAGCAGCTTGGAAGCAGGAGGTGGCTACGGCTACACCTTC.